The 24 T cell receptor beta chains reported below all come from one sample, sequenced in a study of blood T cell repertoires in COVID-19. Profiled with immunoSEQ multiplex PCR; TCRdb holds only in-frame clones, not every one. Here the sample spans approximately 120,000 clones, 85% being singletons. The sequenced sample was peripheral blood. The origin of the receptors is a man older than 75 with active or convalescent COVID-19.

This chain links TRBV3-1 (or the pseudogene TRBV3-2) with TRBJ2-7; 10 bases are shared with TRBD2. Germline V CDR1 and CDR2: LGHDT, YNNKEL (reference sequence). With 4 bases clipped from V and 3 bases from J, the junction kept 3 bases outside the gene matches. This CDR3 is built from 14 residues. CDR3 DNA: TGTGCCAGCAGCCCAGCGGGGGGGATCTACGAGCAGTACTTC. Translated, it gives CASSPAGGIYEQYF.

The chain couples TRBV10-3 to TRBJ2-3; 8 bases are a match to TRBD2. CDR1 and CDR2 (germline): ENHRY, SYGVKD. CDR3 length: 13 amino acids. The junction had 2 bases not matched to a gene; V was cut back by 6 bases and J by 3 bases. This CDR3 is CAISVAGTDTQYF. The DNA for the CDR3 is TGTGCCATCAGCGTAGCGGGGACAGATACGCAGTATTTT.

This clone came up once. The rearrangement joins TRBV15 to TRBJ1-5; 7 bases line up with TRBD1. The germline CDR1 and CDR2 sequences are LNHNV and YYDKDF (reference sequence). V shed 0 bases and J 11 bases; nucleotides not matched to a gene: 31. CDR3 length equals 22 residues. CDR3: CATSRDFYRRPVGTDQPRSQHF. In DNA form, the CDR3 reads TGTGCCACCAGCAGAGATTTCTACAGGCGACCGGTTGGGACAGATCAGCCTCGGTCCCAGCATTTT.

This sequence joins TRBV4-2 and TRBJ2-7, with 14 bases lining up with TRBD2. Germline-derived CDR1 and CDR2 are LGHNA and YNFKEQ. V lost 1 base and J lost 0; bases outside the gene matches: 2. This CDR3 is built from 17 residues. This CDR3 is CASSQGLAGGASYEQYF. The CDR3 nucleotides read TGTGCCAGCAGCCAAGGACTAGCGGGGGGGGCCTCCTACGAGCAGTACTTC.

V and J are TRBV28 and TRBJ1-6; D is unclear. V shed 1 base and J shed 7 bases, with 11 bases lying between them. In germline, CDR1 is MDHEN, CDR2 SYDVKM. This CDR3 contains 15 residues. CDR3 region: CASSLSDPTNSPLHF. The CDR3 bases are TGTGCCAGCAGTTTATCCGATCCCACAAATTCACCCCTCCACTTT.

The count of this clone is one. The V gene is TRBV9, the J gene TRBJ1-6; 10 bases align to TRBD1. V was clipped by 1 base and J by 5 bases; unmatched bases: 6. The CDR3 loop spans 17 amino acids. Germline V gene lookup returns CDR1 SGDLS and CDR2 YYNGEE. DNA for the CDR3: TGTGCCAGCAGCGTATGGGACAGGGGTCGTCATAATTCACCCCTCCACTTT. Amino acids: CASSVWDRGRHNSPLHF. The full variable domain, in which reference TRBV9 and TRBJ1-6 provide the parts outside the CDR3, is DSGVTQTPKHLITATGQRVTLRCSPRSGDLSVYWYQQSLDQGLQFLIQYYNGEERAKGNILERFSAQQFPDLHSELNLSSLELGDSALYFCASSVWDRGRHNSPLHFGNGTRLTVT.

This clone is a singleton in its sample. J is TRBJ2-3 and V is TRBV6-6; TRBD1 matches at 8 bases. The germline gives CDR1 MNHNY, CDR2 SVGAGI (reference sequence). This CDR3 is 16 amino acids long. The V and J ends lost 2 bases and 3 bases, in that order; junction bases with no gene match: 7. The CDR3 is CASSYTDRGGTDTQYF. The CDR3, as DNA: TGTGCCAGCAGTTACACCGACAGGGGAGGTACAGATACGCAGTATTTT.

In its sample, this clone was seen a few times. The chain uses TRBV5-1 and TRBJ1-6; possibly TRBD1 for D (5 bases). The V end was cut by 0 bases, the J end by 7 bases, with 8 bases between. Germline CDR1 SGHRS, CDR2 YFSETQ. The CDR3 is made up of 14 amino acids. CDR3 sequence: CASSLGQPNSPLHF. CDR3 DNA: TGCGCCAGCAGCTTGGGACAGCCGAATTCACCCCTCCACTTT. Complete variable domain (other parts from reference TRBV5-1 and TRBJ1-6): KAGVTQTPRYLIKTRGQQVTLSCSPISGHRSVSWYQQTPGQGLQFLFEYFSETQRNKGNFPGRFSGRQFSNSRSEMNVSTLELGDSALYLCASSLGQPNSPLHFGNGTRLTVT.

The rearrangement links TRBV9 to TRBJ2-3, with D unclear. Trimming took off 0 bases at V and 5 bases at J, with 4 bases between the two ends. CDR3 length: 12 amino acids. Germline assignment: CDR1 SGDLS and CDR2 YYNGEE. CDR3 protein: CASSVAGDTQYF. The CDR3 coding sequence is TGTGCCAGCAGCGTAGCAGGAGATACGCAGTATTTT.

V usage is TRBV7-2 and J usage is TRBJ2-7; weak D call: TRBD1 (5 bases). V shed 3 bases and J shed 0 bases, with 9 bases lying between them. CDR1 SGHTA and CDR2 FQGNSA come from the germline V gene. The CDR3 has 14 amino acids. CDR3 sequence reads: CASSFDSSSYEQYF. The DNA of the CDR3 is TGTGCCAGCAGCTTTGACAGTTCCTCCTACGAGCAGTACTTC.

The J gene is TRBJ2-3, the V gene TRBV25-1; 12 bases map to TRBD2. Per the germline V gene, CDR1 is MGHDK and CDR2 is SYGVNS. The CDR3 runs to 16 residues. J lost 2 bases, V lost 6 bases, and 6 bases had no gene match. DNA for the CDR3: TGTGCCAGCAGCCGACTAGCGGGGGATATCACAGATACGCAGTATTTT. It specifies CASSRLAGDITDTQYF.

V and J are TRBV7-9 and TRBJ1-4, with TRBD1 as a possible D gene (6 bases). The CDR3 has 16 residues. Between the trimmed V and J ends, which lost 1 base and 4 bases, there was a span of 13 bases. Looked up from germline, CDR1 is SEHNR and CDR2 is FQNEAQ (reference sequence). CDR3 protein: CASSLGRTAFNEKLFF. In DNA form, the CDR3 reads TGTGCCAGCAGCTTAGGCAGGACAGCATTTAATGAAAAACTGTTTTTT.

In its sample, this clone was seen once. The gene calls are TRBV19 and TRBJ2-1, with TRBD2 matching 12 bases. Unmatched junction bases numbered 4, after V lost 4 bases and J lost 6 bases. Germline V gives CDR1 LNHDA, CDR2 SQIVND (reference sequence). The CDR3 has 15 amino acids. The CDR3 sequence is CASSTVGLAGNEQFF. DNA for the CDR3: TGTGCCAGTAGTACTGTGGGACTAGCGGGCAATGAGCAGTTCTTC.

In nucleotides, the CDR3 is TGTGCCAGCAGCTGGACAGACAGGGAAGCTAACTATGGCTACACCTTC. This sequence encodes CASSWTDREANYGYTF. The V and J genes are TRBV5-5 and TRBJ1-2; 7 bases line up with TRBD1. Germline values: CDR1 SGHKS, CDR2 YYEKEE (reference sequence). Trimming removed 3 bases from V and 0 bases from J; junction bases left unmatched: 8. The CDR3 runs 16 residues.

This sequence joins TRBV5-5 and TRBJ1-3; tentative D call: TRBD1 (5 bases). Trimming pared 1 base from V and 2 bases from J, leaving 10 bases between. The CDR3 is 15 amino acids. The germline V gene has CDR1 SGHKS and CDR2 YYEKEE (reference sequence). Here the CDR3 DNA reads TGTGCCAGCAGCTTGAGGGGATCGGCTGGAAACACCATATATTTT. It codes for CASSLRGSAGNTIYF.

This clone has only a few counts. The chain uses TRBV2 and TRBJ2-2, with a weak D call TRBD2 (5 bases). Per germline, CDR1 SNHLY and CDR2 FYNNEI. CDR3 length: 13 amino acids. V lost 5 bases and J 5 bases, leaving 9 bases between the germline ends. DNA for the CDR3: TGTGCCAGCAGTTGGACTGGGACCGGGGAGCTGTTTTTT. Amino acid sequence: CASSWTGTGELFF.

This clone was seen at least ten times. The CDR3 sequence is CASSPDRVRPREQFF. CDR3 coding DNA: TGTGCCAGCAGTCCTGACAGGGTTAGACCAAGGGAGCAGTTCTTC. V and J are TRBV28 and TRBJ2-1; TRBD1 matches 7 bases. CDR3 size: 15 residues. V was pared by 5 bases and J by 10 bases, with 14 bases of the junction left unmatched. The germline CDR1 and CDR2 sequences are MDHEN and SYDVKM.

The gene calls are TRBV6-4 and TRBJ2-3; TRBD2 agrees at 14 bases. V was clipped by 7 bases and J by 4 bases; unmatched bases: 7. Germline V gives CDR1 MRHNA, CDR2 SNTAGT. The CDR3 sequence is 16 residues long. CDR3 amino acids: CASTGLAGAFPDTQYF. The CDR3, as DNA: TGTGCCAGCACGGGACTAGCGGGAGCCTTCCCAGATACGCAGTATTTT.

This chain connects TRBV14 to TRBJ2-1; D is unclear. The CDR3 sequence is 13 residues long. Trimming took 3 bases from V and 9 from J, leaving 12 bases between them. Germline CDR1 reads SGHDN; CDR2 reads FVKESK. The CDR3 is CASSHSGLGEQFF. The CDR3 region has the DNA TGTGCCAGCAGCCATTCGGGTCTGGGTGAGCAGTTCTTC.

The DNA of the CDR3 is TGTGCCAGTAGTCGAGGGGGCCGAGAGACCCAGTACTTC. Protein: CASSRGGRETQYF. The rearrangement uses TRBV19 and TRBJ2-5, with 7 bases lining up with TRBD1. From germline, CDR1 is LNHDA and CDR2 SQIVND (reference sequence). V trimming: 5 bases; J trimming: 4 bases; junction bases outside the gene matches: 4. CDR3 length: 13 amino acids.

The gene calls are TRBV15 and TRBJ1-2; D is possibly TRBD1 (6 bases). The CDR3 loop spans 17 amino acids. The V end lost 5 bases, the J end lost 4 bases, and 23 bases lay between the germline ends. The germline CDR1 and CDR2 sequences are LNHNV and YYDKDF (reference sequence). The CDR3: CATSGRGGGGRGYGYTF. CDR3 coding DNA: TGTGCCACCAGCGGCAGAGGGGGAGGGGGGCGCGGCTATGGCTACACCTTC.

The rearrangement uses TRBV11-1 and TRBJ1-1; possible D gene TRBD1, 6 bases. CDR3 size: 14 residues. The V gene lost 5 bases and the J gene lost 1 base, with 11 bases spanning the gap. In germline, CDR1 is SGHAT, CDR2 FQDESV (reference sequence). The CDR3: CASSLQTGNTEAFF. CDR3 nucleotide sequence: TGTGCCAGCAGCCTTCAGACAGGGAACACTGAAGCTTTCTTT. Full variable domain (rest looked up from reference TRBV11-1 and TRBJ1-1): EAEVAQSPRYKITEKSQAVAFWCDPISGHATLYWYRQILGQGPELLVQFQDESVVDDSQLPKDRFSAERLKGVDSTLKIQPAELGDSAMYLCASSLQTGNTEAFFGQGTRLTVV.

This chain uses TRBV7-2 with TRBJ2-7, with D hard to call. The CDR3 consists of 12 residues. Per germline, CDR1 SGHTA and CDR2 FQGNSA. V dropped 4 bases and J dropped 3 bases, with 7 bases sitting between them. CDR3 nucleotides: TGTGCCAGCAGCTCACACATCTACGAGCAGTACTTC. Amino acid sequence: CASSSHIYEQYF.

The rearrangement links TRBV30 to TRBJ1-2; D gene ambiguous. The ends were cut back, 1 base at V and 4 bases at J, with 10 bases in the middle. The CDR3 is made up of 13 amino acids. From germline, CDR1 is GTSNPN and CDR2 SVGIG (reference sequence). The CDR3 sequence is CAWSADGFYGYTF. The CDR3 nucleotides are TGTGCCTGGAGTGCCGACGGGTTCTATGGCTACACCTTC.